These T cell receptor beta chains were read from a single sample in a study of T-cell reconstitution after alpha-beta-depleted transplantation in children. MiXCR was run by TCRdb on the PCR reads, yielding one entry per CDR3 protein. This sample yields over 150,000 distinct CDR3 sequences, of which about 6.4% are seen a single time; around 3% belongs to the top ten. The source was PBMCs from the stem cell graft donor, collected from the stem cell graft. Receptors originate from a human donor who donated a stem cell graft to a child with Wiskott-Aldrich syndrome. CDR3s include the opening cysteine and the closing phenylalanine or tryptophan. The D gene is left open where the match is weak. The size field is filled for only some rows; it gives once, few, many or a size class.

d_call: TRBD2; clone_size: many; j_call: TRBJ2-3; v_call: TRBV20-1; cdr3_aa: CSARGGAGDTDTQYF; cdr3_nt: TGCAGTGCTAGAGGGGGAGCGGGGGACACAGATACGCAGTATTTT
d_call: .; clone_size: many; j_call: TRBJ2-7; v_call: TRBV20-1; cdr3_aa: CSARGPISYEQYF; cdr3_nt: TGCAGTGCTAGGGGCCCAATCTCCTACGAGCAGTACTTC
d_call: TRBD1; clone_size: many; j_call: TRBJ1-1; v_call: TRBV5-1; cdr3_aa: CASSFRQGRQGTEAFF; cdr3_nt: TGCGCCAGCAGCTTCCGACAGGGACGGCAGGGGACTGAAGCTTTCTTT
d_call: .; clone_size: many; j_call: TRBJ1-3; v_call: TRBV6-5; cdr3_aa: CASSPRQIGNTIYF; cdr3_nt: TGTGCCAGCAGTCCCCGACAGATAGGAAACACCATATATTTT
d_call: .; clone_size: many; j_call: TRBJ2-7; v_call: TRBV12-3/TRBV12-4; cdr3_aa: CASTLGGAEQYF; cdr3_nt: TGTGCCAGCACCCTGGGTGGTGCCGAGCAGTACTTC
d_call: TRBD2; clone_size: few; j_call: TRBJ2-1; v_call: TRBV20-1; cdr3_aa: CSARWERGGYEQFF; cdr3_nt: TGCAGTGCCCGGTGGGAGCGGGGGGGCTATGAGCAGTTCTTC
d_call: .; clone_size: many; j_call: TRBJ2-7; v_call: TRBV7-2; cdr3_aa: CASSRGQTSYEQYF; cdr3_nt: TGTGCCAGCAGCCGTGGACAGACCTCCTACGAGCAGTACTTC
d_call: .; clone_size: many; j_call: TRBJ2-7; v_call: TRBV12-3/TRBV12-4; cdr3_aa: CASSFSDYEQYF; cdr3_nt: TGTGCCAGCAGTTTCTCAGACTACGAGCAGTACTTC
d_call: TRBD1; clone_size: many; j_call: TRBJ2-3; v_call: TRBV20-1; cdr3_aa: CSAPTDRSTDTQYF; cdr3_nt: TGCAGTGCCCCAACGGACAGGAGCACAGATACGCAGTATTTT
d_call: TRBD2; clone_size: many; j_call: TRBJ2-1; v_call: TRBV20-1; cdr3_aa: CSVWTSGMGNEQFF; cdr3_nt: TGCAGTGTATGGACTAGCGGGATGGGGAATGAGCAGTTCTTC
d_call: TRBD2; clone_size: many; j_call: TRBJ2-5; v_call: TRBV20-1; cdr3_aa: CSARPGLAEETQYF; cdr3_nt: TGCAGTGCTAGGCCGGGACTAGCCGAAGAGACCCAGTACTTC
d_call: .; clone_size: many; j_call: TRBJ2-1; v_call: TRBV20-1; cdr3_aa: CSARVLRRGGSEQFF; cdr3_nt: TGCAGTGCTAGAGTTCTGCGGAGGGGGGGGAGTGAGCAGTTCTTC
d_call: TRBD1; clone_size: many; j_call: TRBJ2-7; v_call: TRBV12-3/TRBV12-4; cdr3_aa: CASSLVGTAYEQYF; cdr3_nt: TGTGCCAGCAGCCTAGTGGGGACAGCTTACGAGCAGTACTTC
d_call: .; clone_size: few; j_call: TRBJ1-6; v_call: TRBV25-1; cdr3_aa: CASSELNEGNSPLHF; cdr3_nt: TGTGCCAGCAGTGAATTAAACGAGGGTAATTCACCCCTCCACTTT
d_call: TRBD1; clone_size: .; j_call: TRBJ2-7; v_call: TRBV5-6; cdr3_aa: CASSGGTGIYEQYF; cdr3_nt: TGTGCCAGCAGCGGGGGGACAGGGATCTACGAGCAGTACTTC
d_call: TRBD1; clone_size: many; j_call: TRBJ2-7; v_call: TRBV30; cdr3_aa: CAWSGRDRVFYEQYF; cdr3_nt: TGTGCCTGGAGTGGCCGGGACAGGGTCTTTTACGAGCAGTACTTC
d_call: .; clone_size: few; j_call: TRBJ2-2; v_call: TRBV20-1; cdr3_aa: CSAQRAANTGELFF; cdr3_nt: TGCAGTGCCCAACGAGCGGCGAACACCGGGGAGCTGTTTTTT
d_call: .; clone_size: .; j_call: TRBJ1-3; v_call: TRBV5-1; cdr3_aa: CASSQTVSKGNTIYF; cdr3_nt: TGCGCCAGCAGCCAGACAGTCTCCAAAGGAAACACCATATATTTT
d_call: TRBD1; clone_size: .; j_call: TRBJ2-1; v_call: TRBV30; cdr3_aa: CAWGTGPFF; cdr3_nt: TGTGCCTGGGGGACAGGACCGTTCTTC
d_call: .; clone_size: .; j_call: TRBJ1-5; v_call: TRBV28; cdr3_aa: CASSFSGVGQPQHF; cdr3_nt: TGTGCCAGCAGTTTTTCGGGGGTGGGGCAGCCCCAGCATTTT
d_call: .; clone_size: many; j_call: TRBJ1-2; v_call: TRBV27; cdr3_aa: CASSLGLSAQGYTF; cdr3_nt: TGTGCCAGCAGTTTAGGTTTATCGGCCCAAGGCTACACCTTC
d_call: .; clone_size: many; j_call: TRBJ2-7; v_call: TRBV27; cdr3_aa: CASSITGEAYEQYF; cdr3_nt: TGTGCCAGCAGTATCACAGGAGAAGCCTACGAGCAGTACTTC
d_call: .; clone_size: many; j_call: TRBJ2-2; v_call: TRBV7-2; cdr3_aa: CASSLYLAANTGELFF; cdr3_nt: TGTGCCAGCAGCTTATATTTAGCGGCGAACACCGGGGAGCTGTTTTTT
d_call: .; clone_size: many; j_call: TRBJ2-3; v_call: TRBV15; cdr3_aa: CATSSSLPDTQYF; cdr3_nt: TGTGCCACCAGCAGTTCTCTCCCAGATACGCAGTATTTT
d_call: .; clone_size: many; j_call: TRBJ2-5; v_call: TRBV12-3/TRBV12-4; cdr3_aa: CASSTQGAETQYF; cdr3_nt: TGTGCCAGCAGTACCCAGGGTGCAGAGACCCAGTACTTC
d_call: .; clone_size: many; j_call: TRBJ2-1; v_call: TRBV14; cdr3_aa: CASSQAGPSIYNEQFF; cdr3_nt: TGTGCCAGCAGCCAGGCCGGGCCTAGCATATACAATGAGCAGTTCTTC
d_call: TRBD2; clone_size: many; j_call: TRBJ2-1; v_call: TRBV7-6; cdr3_aa: CASSSLAGAYNEQFF; cdr3_nt: TGTGCCAGCAGCTCTCTAGCGGGGGCCTACAATGAGCAGTTCTTC
d_call: .; clone_size: many; j_call: TRBJ2-7; v_call: TRBV12-3/TRBV12-4; cdr3_aa: CASSKGGGSGIYEQYF; cdr3_nt: TGTGCCAGCAGCAAGGGGGGCGGGAGCGGCATCTACGAGCAGTACTTC
d_call: TRBD2; clone_size: many; j_call: TRBJ2-3; v_call: TRBV5-1; cdr3_aa: CASTSSGGVTDTQYF; cdr3_nt: TGCGCCAGCACTTCTAGCGGGGGGGTCACAGATACGCAGTATTTT
d_call: TRBD1; clone_size: .; j_call: TRBJ2-7; v_call: TRBV11-2; cdr3_aa: CASSFPRGRNEQYF; cdr3_nt: TGTGCCAGCAGCTTCCCCAGGGGGCGGAACGAGCAGTACTTC
d_call: .; clone_size: many; j_call: TRBJ1-5; v_call: TRBV20-1; cdr3_aa: CSARDRPSNQPQHF; cdr3_nt: TGCAGTGCTAGAGATCGTCCTAGCAATCAGCCCCAGCATTTT
d_call: TRBD1; clone_size: many; j_call: TRBJ1-6; v_call: TRBV6-1; cdr3_aa: CASSEKPWTGGLDSPLHF; cdr3_nt: TGTGCCAGCAGTGAAAAACCCTGGACAGGGGGATTGGATTCACCCCTCCACTTT
d_call: TRBD1; clone_size: many; j_call: TRBJ2-1; v_call: TRBV9; cdr3_aa: CASSVQGAQYNEQFF; cdr3_nt: TGTGCCAGCAGCGTACAGGGGGCCCAATACAATGAGCAGTTCTTC
d_call: TRBD2; clone_size: many; j_call: TRBJ2-1; v_call: TRBV5-1; cdr3_aa: CASSPGLAGVHEQFF; cdr3_nt: TGCGCCAGCAGCCCGGGACTAGCGGGGGTCCATGAGCAGTTCTTC